The 17 T cell receptor beta chains listed next were all sequenced from one sample in a study of shared clonotypes between healthy human individuals. Profiled with immunoSEQ multiplex PCR; TCRdb holds only in-frame clones, not every one. The table has some 1,600,000 clones, nearly 99% seen once. What was sequenced was naive CD4+ T cells sorted from blood. Subset indicated: CD45RA+ positively selected. The origin of the receptors is a man aged 25-40 years in good health.

V gene TRBV5-8 combines with J gene TRBJ1-5, with D perhaps matching TRBD1 (5 bases). The germline V and J ends were trimmed by 6 bases and 4 bases, with 14 bases remaining between them. CDR1 SGHTS and CDR2 YDEGEE come from the germline V gene. The CDR3 covers 14 residues. The CDR3 loop is CASTRRGRNQPQHF. The CDR3 nucleotides are TGTGCCAGCACCCGAAGGGGCAGGAATCAGCCCCAGCATTTT.

This chain connects TRBV6-5 to TRBJ1-1; 8 bases are shared with TRBD1. The germline V gene encodes CDR1 MNHEY and CDR2 SVGAGI. The J segment lost 4 bases and the V segment lost 6 bases, leaving 1 base of the junction unmatched. The CDR3 runs to 12 residues. The CDR3 nucleotides read TGTGCCAGCAGGCAGGGGGCCACTGAAGCTTTCTTT. This translates into CASRQGATEAFF.

The chain couples TRBV6-5 to TRBJ1-1; D gene ambiguous. Germline CDR1 reads MNHEY; CDR2 reads SVGAGI. The germline V and J ends were trimmed by 1 base and 0 bases, with 3 bases remaining between them. The CDR3 runs to 13 residues. CDR3 protein: CASSYFLNTEAFF. CDR3 bases: TGTGCCAGCAGTTACTTCCTGAACACTGAAGCTTTCTTT.

V gene TRBV7-9 combines with J gene TRBJ1-3; D is ambiguous. Germline assignment: CDR1 SEHNR and CDR2 FQNEAQ (reference sequence). CDR3 size: 12 residues. Written as DNA, the CDR3 is TGTGGTATACTCCCATCTGGAAACACCATATATTTT. Protein: CGILPSGNTIYF.

CDR3 protein: CASSLTGQVDYGYTF. CDR3 DNA: TGCGCCAGCAGCTTGACCGGACAGGTGGACTATGGCTACACCTTC. This chain uses TRBV5-1 with TRBJ1-2, with 7 positions matching TRBD1. Germline loops: CDR1 SGHRS, CDR2 YFSETQ. Trimming took 1 base from V and 3 from J; bases not matched to a gene: 6. The CDR3 has 15 residues.

This clone was picked up one time. V is TRBV28 and J is TRBJ2-7; perhaps TRBD2 as D (5 bases). This CDR3 spans 15 amino acids. V was pared by 6 bases and J by 0 bases, with 15 bases between. Germline CDR1 is MDHEN and CDR2 is SYDVKM. CDR3 protein: CASRESKDFSYEQYF. The CDR3 DNA reads as TGTGCCAGCAGAGAATCAAAGGACTTCTCCTACGAGCAGTACTTC.

The J gene is TRBJ2-7, the V gene TRBV9; D gene unclear. Trimming removed 4 bases from V and 6 bases from J, with 11 bases in between. This CDR3 is 12 amino acids long. From germline, CDR1 is SGDLS and CDR2 YYNGEE. The CDR3 nucleotides read TGTGCCAGCAGCAGGGATGGTCGCGAGCAGTACTTC. The encoded protein is CASSRDGREQYF.

The CDR3 sequence is CASSQGGNPRSGNTIYF. CDR3 nucleotide sequence: TGCGCCAGCAGCCAAGGAGGGAATCCTCGCTCTGGAAACACCATATATTTT. The chain carries TRBV4-3 and TRBJ1-3; no clear D. Trimming cost V 1 base and J 0 bases, with 13 bases left between them. The CDR3 spans 17 residues. From germline, CDR1 is LGHNA and CDR2 YSLEER.

The chain carries TRBV28 and TRBJ1-2; tentative D call: TRBD1 (6 bases). Germline-derived CDR1 and CDR2 are MDHEN and SYDVKM. V gave up 7 bases and J gave up 2 bases, with 8 bases separating them. The CDR3 sequence is 12 residues long. The CDR3 sequence: CASTTGNYGYTF. The CDR3 region has the DNA TGTGCCAGCACCACAGGGAACTATGGCTACACCTTC.

The V and J genes are TRBV7-9 and TRBJ2-2; 9 bases line up with TRBD2. V was pared by 5 bases and J by 3 bases, with 7 bases of the junction left unmatched. Germline CDR1 and CDR2: SEHNR and FQNEAQ (reference sequence). CDR3 size: 16 residues. The CDR3 loop is CASSPRLAADTGELFF. The DNA of the CDR3 is TGTGCCAGCAGCCCAAGACTAGCGGCGGACACCGGGGAGCTGTTTTTT.

This chain joins TRBV19 and TRBJ2-7; tentatively, D is TRBD2 (6 bases). Germline CDR1 and CDR2: LNHDA and SQIVND (reference sequence). Trimming pared 5 bases from V and 1 base from J, leaving 12 bases between. This CDR3 is 14 amino acids long. In DNA form, the CDR3 reads TGTGCCAGTAGTCACCAGCGGGCGTCCTACGAGCAGTACTTC. Translating gives CASSHQRASYEQYF.

This clone has only one observation. The J gene is TRBJ1-1, the V gene TRBV5-1; D might be TRBD1 (5 bases). The CDR3 covers 14 residues. Germline values: CDR1 SGHRS, CDR2 YFSETQ. V was shortened by 4 bases and J by 3 bases, with 13 bases between the two germline ends. CDR3 nucleotides: TGCGCCAGCAGCGTCACAGGTTCTGACACTGAAGCTTTCTTT. Translated, it gives CASSVTGSDTEAFF.

The chain combines TRBV11-3 with TRBJ2-3; 7 positions match TRBD1. The CDR3 is 14 residues long. Looked up from germline, CDR1 is SGHNT and CDR2 is YENEEA. The V and J ends lost 5 bases and 2 bases, in that order; junction bases with no gene match: 4. CDR3 DNA: TGTGCCAGCAGCCAACAGGGGTCCACAGATACGCAGTATTTT. It translates to CASSQQGSTDTQYF.

CDR3 bases: TGTGCCAGCAGCTCATTCGACGGATTCTATGGCTACACCTTC. Translated, it gives CASSSFDGFYGYTF. The V gene is TRBV7-2, the J gene TRBJ1-2, with D uncertain. Germline V gene sequence: CDR1 SGHTA, CDR2 FQGNSA. Trimming stripped 4 bases from V and 4 bases from J, with 13 bases between. This CDR3 spans 14 amino acids.

This clone came up once. The chain combines TRBV9 with TRBJ2-7; tentatively, D is TRBD1 or TRBD2 (5 bases each). V was clipped by 4 bases and J by 7 bases, with 18 bases between them. Looked up from germline, CDR1 is SGDLS and CDR2 is YYNGEE. This CDR3 is 14 amino acids long. CDR3 region: CASSPRDVGAEQYF. For the CDR3, the DNA is TGTGCCAGCAGCCCCCGGGACGTCGGAGCTGAGCAGTACTTC.

The CDR3 region has the DNA TGTGCCAGCAGTGTACAGCTTAACACTGAAGCTTTCTTT. This translates into CASSVQLNTEAFF. J is TRBJ1-1 and V is TRBV6-4, with D uncertain. V lost 4 bases to trimming and J lost 2 bases, with 8 bases between them. Germline assignment: CDR1 MRHNA and CDR2 SNTAGT. The CDR3 runs to 13 residues.

The V gene is TRBV25-1, the J gene TRBJ1-5; TRBD1 matches 9 bases. The V segment lost 0 bases and the J segment 5 bases; nucleotides outside the gene matches: 8. This CDR3 contains 17 residues. The germline CDR1 and CDR2 sequences are MGHDK and SYGVNS. CDR3 nucleotide sequence: TGTGCCAGCAGTGAATATATGAGGACAGGGGATCATCAGCCCCAGCATTTT. Translated, it gives CASSEYMRTGDHQPQHF.